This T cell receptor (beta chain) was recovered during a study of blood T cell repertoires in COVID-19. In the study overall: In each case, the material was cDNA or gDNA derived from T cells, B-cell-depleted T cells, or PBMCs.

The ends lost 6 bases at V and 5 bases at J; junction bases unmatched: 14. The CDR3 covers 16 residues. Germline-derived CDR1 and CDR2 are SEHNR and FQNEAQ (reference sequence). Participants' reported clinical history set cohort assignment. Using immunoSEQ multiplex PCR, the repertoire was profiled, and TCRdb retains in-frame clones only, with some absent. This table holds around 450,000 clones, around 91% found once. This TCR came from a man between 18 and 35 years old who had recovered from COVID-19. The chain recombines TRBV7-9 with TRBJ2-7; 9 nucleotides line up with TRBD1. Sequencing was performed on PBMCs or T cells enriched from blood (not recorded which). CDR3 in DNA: TGTGCCAGCAGTCAAACCGGGACAGGGAGAATCCACGAGCAGTACTTC. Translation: CASSQTGTGRIHEQYF.